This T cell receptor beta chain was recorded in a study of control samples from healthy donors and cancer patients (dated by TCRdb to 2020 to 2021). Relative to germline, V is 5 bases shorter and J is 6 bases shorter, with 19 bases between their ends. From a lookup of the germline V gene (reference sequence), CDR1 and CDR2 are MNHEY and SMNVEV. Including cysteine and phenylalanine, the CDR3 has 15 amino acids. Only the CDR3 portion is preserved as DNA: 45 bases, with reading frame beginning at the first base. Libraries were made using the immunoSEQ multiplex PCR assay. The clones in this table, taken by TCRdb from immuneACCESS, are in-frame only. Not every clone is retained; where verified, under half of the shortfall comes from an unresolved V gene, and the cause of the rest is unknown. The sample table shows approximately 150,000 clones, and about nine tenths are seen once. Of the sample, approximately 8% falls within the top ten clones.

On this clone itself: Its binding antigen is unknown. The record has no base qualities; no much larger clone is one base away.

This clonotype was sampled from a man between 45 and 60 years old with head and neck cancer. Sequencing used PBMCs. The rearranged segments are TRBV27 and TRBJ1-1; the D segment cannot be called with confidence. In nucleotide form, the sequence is TGTGCCAGCAGTCTCTCCGGCTTTCAAAGGGCTGAAGCTTTCTTT. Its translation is CASSLSGFQRAEAFF.